A selection of T cell receptor beta chains follows, all from one sample in a study of response to subunit inactivated influenza vaccine. TCRdb reprocessed the RT-PCR reads with MiXCR, giving one entry per CDR3 protein. The data contain about 540,000 distinct CDR3 sequences, under 25% of them singletons. This sample was also put to use in a study of T cells expressing NK-cell markers.

This specimen was CD4+ T cells sorted from PBMCs, taken 11 to 12 days after vaccination. The origin of the receptors is a man in his forties or fifties who received an inactivated influenza vaccine. Both conserved end residues are part of each CDR3. The order of the fields is V gene, clone size, J gene, D gene, CDR3 DNA, CDR3 protein. D genes are given only for firm matches. The size field is filled for only some rows; it gives once, few, many or a size class.

v_call: TRBV20-1
clone_size: .
j_call: TRBJ2-1
d_call: TRBD2
cdr3_nt: TGCAGTGCTAGTGGTGACGGGGGGGGCTACAATGAGCAGTTCTTC
cdr3_aa: CSASGDGGGYNEQFF

v_call: TRBV7-2
clone_size: few
j_call: TRBJ2-5
d_call: TRBD2
cdr3_nt: TGTGCCAGCAGCTTGGCAGCGGGGGGGAAAGAGACCCAGTACTTC
cdr3_aa: CASSLAAGGKETQYF

v_call: TRBV7-2
clone_size: .
j_call: TRBJ1-1
d_call: .
cdr3_nt: TGTGCCAGCAGCTATGCGTCAGGGGCCACTGAAGCTTTCTTT
cdr3_aa: CASSYASGATEAFF

v_call: TRBV7-9
clone_size: .
j_call: TRBJ1-1
d_call: TRBD1
cdr3_nt: TGTGCCAGCAGCTCGACACAGGGGGCATGGACTGAAGCTTTCTTT
cdr3_aa: CASSSTQGAWTEAFF

v_call: TRBV6-1
clone_size: .
j_call: TRBJ2-7
d_call: .
cdr3_nt: TGTGCCAGCAGTCGCGGGACCCACTACGAGCAGTACTTC
cdr3_aa: CASSRGTHYEQYF

v_call: TRBV29-1
clone_size: .
j_call: TRBJ2-7
d_call: .
cdr3_nt: TGCAGCGTTGGACTCAACTACGAGCAGTACTTC
cdr3_aa: CSVGLNYEQYF

v_call: TRBV9
clone_size: .
j_call: TRBJ2-2
d_call: .
cdr3_nt: TGTGCCAGCACCCGGATAGCGGACAACACCGGGGAGCTGTTTTTT
cdr3_aa: CASTRIADNTGELFF

v_call: TRBV18
clone_size: few
j_call: TRBJ1-2
d_call: .
cdr3_nt: TGTGCCAGCTCACCAAGCATGGGAGGGGTAATTGGCTACACCTTC
cdr3_aa: CASSPSMGGVIGYTF

v_call: TRBV2
clone_size: few
j_call: TRBJ2-7
d_call: .
cdr3_nt: TGTGCCAGCAGTGATGTTTACGAGCAGTACTTC
cdr3_aa: CASSDVYEQYF

v_call: TRBV12-5
clone_size: .
j_call: TRBJ2-2
d_call: .
cdr3_nt: TGTGCTAGTGGTTTTTCGAACACCGGGGAGCTGTTTTTT
cdr3_aa: CASGFSNTGELFF

v_call: TRBV20-1
clone_size: .
j_call: TRBJ2-5
d_call: TRBD2
cdr3_nt: TGCAGTGCTAGGGTTCTCCTAGCGGGGTCGGAGACCCAGTACTTC
cdr3_aa: CSARVLLAGSETQYF

v_call: TRBV2
clone_size: few
j_call: TRBJ2-7
d_call: TRBD1
cdr3_nt: TGTGCCAGCAGGCGACAGGGGAACGAGCAGTACTTC
cdr3_aa: CASRRQGNEQYF

v_call: TRBV20-1
clone_size: .
j_call: TRBJ1-5
d_call: TRBD1
cdr3_nt: TGCAGTGCTATGACAGGGGATCAACCCCAGCATTTT
cdr3_aa: CSAMTGDQPQHF

v_call: TRBV20-1
clone_size: few
j_call: TRBJ1-1
d_call: .
cdr3_nt: TGCAGTGCTAGAGTAGGGGCCATGAACACTGAAGCTTTCTTT
cdr3_aa: CSARVGAMNTEAFF

v_call: TRBV2
clone_size: few
j_call: TRBJ1-1
d_call: .
cdr3_nt: TGTGCCAGCAGTCAAGACGGGGATTACACTGAAGCTTTCTTT
cdr3_aa: CASSQDGDYTEAFF

v_call: TRBV29-1
clone_size: .
j_call: TRBJ1-1
d_call: TRBD1
cdr3_nt: TGCAGCGTTGAAGGGGGGGTCAGGGGGACTGAAGCTTTCTTT
cdr3_aa: CSVEGGVRGTEAFF

v_call: TRBV29-1
clone_size: .
j_call: TRBJ1-1
d_call: .
cdr3_nt: TGCAGCGTTGAAGGAGGCACTGAAGCTTTCTTT
cdr3_aa: CSVEGGTEAFF

v_call: TRBV29-1
clone_size: few
j_call: TRBJ2-1
d_call: TRBD1
cdr3_nt: TGCAGCGTAGGACAGGGTGGTGAGCAGTTCTTC
cdr3_aa: CSVGQGGEQFF

v_call: TRBV6-5
clone_size: .
j_call: TRBJ2-7
d_call: .
cdr3_nt: TGTGCCAGCAGTTACTCTCAGGGGTCCTACGAGCAGTACTTC
cdr3_aa: CASSYSQGSYEQYF

v_call: TRBV5-6
clone_size: few
j_call: TRBJ2-7
d_call: .
cdr3_nt: TGTGCCAGCAGCGTAGGACTCTCCTACGAGCAGTACTTC
cdr3_aa: CASSVGLSYEQYF

v_call: TRBV28
clone_size: .
j_call: TRBJ2-7
d_call: .
cdr3_nt: TGTGCCAGCAGTAAAAGATTCGGGACTCTAAGGGACTACGAGCAGTACTTC
cdr3_aa: CASSKRFGTLRDYEQYF

v_call: TRBV3-1
clone_size: few
j_call: TRBJ2-4
d_call: TRBD2
cdr3_nt: TGTGCCAGCAGCCCCGTAGCGGGAGGGGTTGTCGCCAAAAACATTCAGTACTTC
cdr3_aa: CASSPVAGGVVAKNIQYF

v_call: TRBV7-6
clone_size: .
j_call: TRBJ2-7
d_call: TRBD1
cdr3_nt: TGTGCCAGCAGCCCATCCGGGACAGTAACCTACGAGCAGTACTTC
cdr3_aa: CASSPSGTVTYEQYF

v_call: TRBV6-2/TRBV6-3
clone_size: .
j_call: TRBJ2-1
d_call: TRBD2
cdr3_nt: TGTGCCAGCAGTCCACTCACTAGCGATGAGCAGTTCTTC
cdr3_aa: CASSPLTSDEQFF

v_call: TRBV7-3
clone_size: .
j_call: TRBJ2-3
d_call: .
cdr3_nt: TGTGCCAGCAGCTTAATGAGCGCCCACACAGATACGCAGTATTTT
cdr3_aa: CASSLMSAHTDTQYF

v_call: TRBV7-2
clone_size: .
j_call: TRBJ2-5
d_call: .
cdr3_nt: TGTGCCAGCAGCTTAAGTATTACAGAAGAGACCCAGTACTTC
cdr3_aa: CASSLSITEETQYF

v_call: TRBV3-1
clone_size: many
j_call: TRBJ2-7
d_call: .
cdr3_nt: TGTGCCAGCAGCCAATCCGCGGGCCCTGGCTCCGAGCAGTACTTC
cdr3_aa: CASSQSAGPGSEQYF

v_call: TRBV28
clone_size: few
j_call: TRBJ1-1
d_call: TRBD1
cdr3_nt: TGTGCCACATGGGACAGGGAGGAAGCTTTCTTT
cdr3_aa: CATWDREEAFF

v_call: TRBV20-1
clone_size: .
j_call: TRBJ1-5
d_call: .
cdr3_nt: TGCAGTGCTAGAGTCCCCGGTCCCGCCAATCAGCCCCAGCATTTT
cdr3_aa: CSARVPGPANQPQHF

v_call: TRBV7-2
clone_size: .
j_call: TRBJ2-1
d_call: .
cdr3_nt: TGTGCCAGCAGCTTATCCGTCGGAAGGGGACATGAGCAGTTCTTC
cdr3_aa: CASSLSVGRGHEQFF

v_call: TRBV29-1
clone_size: few
j_call: TRBJ1-1
d_call: TRBD1
cdr3_nt: TGCAGCACGGGACAGGGGAGCACTGAAGCTTTCTTT
cdr3_aa: CSTGQGSTEAFF

v_call: TRBV29-1
clone_size: many
j_call: TRBJ1-2
d_call: .
cdr3_nt: TGCAGCGTTGACGCCGCGGGGCAAGGATATGGCTACACCTTC
cdr3_aa: CSVDAAGQGYGYTF

v_call: TRBV6-5
clone_size: .
j_call: TRBJ1-1
d_call: .
cdr3_nt: TGTGCCAGCAGTTACTCCGGGACGCCTACGATGAACACTGAAGCTTTCTTT
cdr3_aa: CASSYSGTPTMNTEAFF

v_call: TRBV11-2
clone_size: many
j_call: TRBJ2-7
d_call: .
cdr3_nt: TGTGCCAGCAGCCTAGGGACACGGGTTTTGGACGAGCAGTACTTC
cdr3_aa: CASSLGTRVLDEQYF

v_call: TRBV5-6
clone_size: many
j_call: TRBJ1-5
d_call: .
cdr3_nt: TGTGCCAGCCACCGGGGAGGGCAGCCCCAGCATTTT
cdr3_aa: CASHRGGQPQHF

v_call: TRBV13
clone_size: .
j_call: TRBJ2-7
d_call: TRBD1
cdr3_nt: TGTGCCAGCAGCTTAGGGGACAGGGGAACAGAGCAGTACTTC
cdr3_aa: CASSLGDRGTEQYF

v_call: TRBV10-3
clone_size: .
j_call: TRBJ2-7
d_call: TRBD2
cdr3_nt: TGTGCCACCCATAGCGGGGGGACCACCTACGAGCAGTACTTC
cdr3_aa: CATHSGGTTYEQYF

v_call: TRBV6-1
clone_size: .
j_call: TRBJ2-3
d_call: TRBD2
cdr3_nt: TGTGCCAGCAGCCCCCCCGGACTAGCGGGGGGGCCCGATACGCAGTATTTT
cdr3_aa: CASSPPGLAGGPDTQYF

v_call: TRBV14
clone_size: few
j_call: TRBJ2-3
d_call: .
cdr3_nt: TGTGCCAGCAGCCCCTTTCGGGGGCGCGGAGCAGATACGCAGTATTTT
cdr3_aa: CASSPFRGRGADTQYF

v_call: TRBV7-2
clone_size: many
j_call: TRBJ2-3
d_call: .
cdr3_nt: TGTGCCAGCAGTTTTCCGGGCAAAAAGGGGTATTTT
cdr3_aa: CASSFPGKKGYF

v_call: TRBV6-5
clone_size: .
j_call: TRBJ2-1
d_call: .
cdr3_nt: TGTGCCAGCAGTTACTCCGATATGAGCAATGAGCAGTTCTTC
cdr3_aa: CASSYSDMSNEQFF

v_call: TRBV3-1
clone_size: .
j_call: TRBJ1-1
d_call: TRBD1
cdr3_nt: TGTGCCAGCAGCGTACCGGACAGGGACACTGAAGCTTTCTTT
cdr3_aa: CASSVPDRDTEAFF

v_call: TRBV20-1
clone_size: few
j_call: TRBJ2-3
d_call: TRBD2
cdr3_nt: TGCAGTGCTAGAGATCAGGCTAGCGGTAGGGGAGATACGCAGTATTTT
cdr3_aa: CSARDQASGRGDTQYF

v_call: TRBV20-1
clone_size: .
j_call: TRBJ2-3
d_call: TRBD2
cdr3_nt: TGCAGTGCTAGGGGTAGCGGGGGGGCAGATACGCAGTATTTT
cdr3_aa: CSARGSGGADTQYF

v_call: TRBV20-1
clone_size: .
j_call: TRBJ1-5
d_call: .
cdr3_nt: TGCAGTGCTAGACCCCAGCTTTCGAATCAGCCCCAGCATTTT
cdr3_aa: CSARPQLSNQPQHF

v_call: TRBV7-7
clone_size: few
j_call: TRBJ1-1
d_call: .
cdr3_nt: TGTGCCAGCAGCCAGGACACTAACACTGAAGCTTTCTTT
cdr3_aa: CASSQDTNTEAFF

v_call: TRBV7-2
clone_size: few
j_call: TRBJ2-3
d_call: .
cdr3_nt: TGTGCCAGCAGCTTTGTAGGGAGGGGGACAGATACGCAGTATTTT
cdr3_aa: CASSFVGRGTDTQYF

v_call: TRBV9
clone_size: once
j_call: TRBJ2-1
d_call: TRBD2
cdr3_nt: TGTGCCAGCAGCGTAACTAGCGGGATATTCGATGAGCAGTTCTTC
cdr3_aa: CASSVTSGIFDEQFF

v_call: TRBV2
clone_size: few
j_call: TRBJ2-2
d_call: .
cdr3_nt: TGTGCCAGCAGTGGGACCTCAAGGGATGGGGAGCTGTTTTTT
cdr3_aa: CASSGTSRDGELFF